This TCR beta chain was recorded in a study of cytotoxic CD8 clonotypes in ibrutinib-treated CLL (TCRdb year 2021). In terms of the full investigation: The cohort had about ten relapsed/refractory and around 14 treatment-naive patients; 17 to 18 were IGHV unmutated. Responses were partial in some 24 patients and complete in 2; after median roughly 69 months follow-up, about 14 stayed in remission and roughly twelve progressed. Response samples were obtained after a median of around eleven months of treatment, with a range of about 6 to 36 months. On average, each sample yielded hundreds of thousands of productive templates and tens of thousands of productive rearrangements. Longitudinal samples were obtainable from about 30% of the roughly 90 participants in the trial. Cryopreserved peripheral blood mononuclear cells were obtained prior to treatment, at the time of response, and at either disease progression or sustained remission. Every remission and progressive disease sample was obtained while ibrutinib was still being received by the patients. Here is what the overall study found, with its caveats: At baseline, clonality was higher than in age-matched healthy donors and showed a strong correlation with circulating CD8+ T-cell counts. Clonality increased at ibrutinib response, stayed stable in sustained remission, and fell back toward baseline at progression. Public clonotypes were rare and either contracted or stayed stable during treatment, and the rise in clonality at ibrutinib response reflected the expansion of private clonotypes. Sustained-remission and progressing patients did not have matched sampling times, and lymph node repertoires were not examined.

A MiSeq instrument was used for deep resolution sequencing, which targeted depths ranging from 1 in 1 million up to 1 in 200,000 T cells, with coverage averaging 10x for each clonotype. The immunoSEQ hsTCRB Kit was used to generate TCR beta libraries. Processing in the source paper ran as follows. The data were analyzed with ImmunoSEQ Analyzer and ImmunoSEQ Data Assistant, and V, D and J gene assignments followed IMGT definitions. Clonality, with values ranging from 0 to 1, was calculated as one minus the normalized Shannon entropy of productive rearrangement frequencies. Only overrepresented clonotypes making up at least 0.05% of the repertoire of each patient were included in the public clonotype analysis. About a dozen age-matched healthy donor repertoires from immuneACCESS served as clonality controls. TCRdb limited this immuneACCESS table to in-frame rearrangements with V and J called. A share of clones is missing; checked studies link under half to unresolved V genes, and the rest is unexplained. The DNA was the basis for D and trimming; V, J and clone size are from that table. Counted in this sample were nearly 100,000 clones; around four fifths of them appeared once. Jointly, the top ten make up 32% of the sample.

The sample's time point label, in plain terms: about twelve months on ibrutinib. For TCR beta library preparation, about 1.8 micrograms of genomic DNA were isolated from cryopreserved PBMCs. Longitudinal blood samples from CLL patients on ibrutinib monotherapy underwent high-throughput TCR beta sequencing. The patients took part in an open-label, single-center phase 2 trial of ibrutinib monotherapy. From the cysteine up to the phenylalanine, the CDR3 has a length of 14 residues. The kept DNA is CDR3 alone, 42 bases in frame from the first base. The trim is 3 bases for V and 2 bases for J, with a gap of 10 bases between the germline ends. The germline V gene supplies CDR1 MGHDK and CDR2 SYGVNS. On this clone itself: The clone's antigen remains unknown. No much larger clone is present one base from it, and per-base qualities are unavailable.

The chain employs TRBV25-1 and TRBJ1-2, with TRBD1 as a weak D call on 5 bases. The input for sequencing was PBMCs, taken after 12 months of ibrutinib treatment. The origin of this receptor is a human donor with chronic lymphocytic leukemia. This receptor has the CDR3 CASSDQGRNYGYTF. Read as DNA, the sequence is TGTGCCAGCAGTGATCAGGGTAGGAACTATGGCTACACCTTC.